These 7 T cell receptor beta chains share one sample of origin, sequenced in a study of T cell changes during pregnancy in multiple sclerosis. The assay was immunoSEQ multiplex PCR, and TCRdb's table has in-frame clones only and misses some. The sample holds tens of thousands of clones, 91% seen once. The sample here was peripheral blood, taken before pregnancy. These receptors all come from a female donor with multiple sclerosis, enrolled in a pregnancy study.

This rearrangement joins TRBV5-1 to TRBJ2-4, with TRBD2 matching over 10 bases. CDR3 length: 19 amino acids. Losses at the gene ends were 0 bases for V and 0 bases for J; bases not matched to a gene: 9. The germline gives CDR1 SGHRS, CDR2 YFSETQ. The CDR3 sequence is CASSLVASGGESAKNIQYF. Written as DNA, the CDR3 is TGCGCCAGCAGCTTGGTAGCTAGCGGGGGTGAATCAGCCAAAAACATTCAGTACTTC.

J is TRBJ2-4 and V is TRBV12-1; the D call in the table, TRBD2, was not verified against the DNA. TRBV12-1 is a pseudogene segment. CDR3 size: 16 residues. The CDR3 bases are TGTGCCAGCAGCTCCAGCGGGGGGGCCGCCAAAAACATTCAGTACTTC. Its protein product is CASSSSGGAAKNIQYF.

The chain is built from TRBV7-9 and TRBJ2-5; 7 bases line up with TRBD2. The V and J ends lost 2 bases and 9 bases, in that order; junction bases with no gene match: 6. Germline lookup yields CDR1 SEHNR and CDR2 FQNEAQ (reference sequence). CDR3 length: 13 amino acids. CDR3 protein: CASSLPTGGAQYF. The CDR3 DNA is TGTGCCAGCAGCTTACCCACTGGGGGGGCCCAGTACTTC.

The CDR3 DNA is TGTGCCAGTAGTATTATAGGACAGGGTCTTTCGGGCAATCAGCCCCAGCATTTT. This sequence encodes CASSIIGQGLSGNQPQHF. This chain connects TRBV19 to TRBJ1-5, with 8 bases lining up with TRBD1. The V gene's germline CDR1 is LNHDA and CDR2 SQIVND (reference sequence). CDR3 length equals 18 residues. V dropped 3 bases and J dropped 2; count of bases not matched to a gene: 12.

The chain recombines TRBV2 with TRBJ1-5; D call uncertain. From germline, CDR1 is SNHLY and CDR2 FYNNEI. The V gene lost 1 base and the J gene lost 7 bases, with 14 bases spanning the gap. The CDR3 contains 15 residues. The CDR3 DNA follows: TGTGCCAGCAGTGAAGTATGGGCAGGTCGCCAGCCCCAGCATTTT. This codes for CASSEVWAGRQPQHF. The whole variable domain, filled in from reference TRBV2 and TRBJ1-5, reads EPEVTQTPSHQVTQMGQEVILRCVPISNHLYFYWYRQILGQKVEFLVSFYNNEISEKSEIFDDQFSVERPDGSNFTLKIRSTKLEDSAMYFCASSEVWAGRQPQHFGDGTRLSIL.

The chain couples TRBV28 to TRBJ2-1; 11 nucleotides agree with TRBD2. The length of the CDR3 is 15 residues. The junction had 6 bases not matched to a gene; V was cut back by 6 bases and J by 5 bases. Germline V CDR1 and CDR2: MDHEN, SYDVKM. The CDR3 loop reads CASSLIAGGDNEQFF. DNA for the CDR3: TGTGCCAGCAGCCTAATAGCGGGAGGGGACAATGAGCAGTTCTTC.

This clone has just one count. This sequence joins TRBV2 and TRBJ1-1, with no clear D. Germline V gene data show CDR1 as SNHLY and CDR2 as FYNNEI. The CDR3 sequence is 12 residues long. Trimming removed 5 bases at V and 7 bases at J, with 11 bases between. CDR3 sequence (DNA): TGTGCCAGCAGTTATAGCAGCTATGAAGCTTTCTTT. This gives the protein CASSYSSYEAFF.